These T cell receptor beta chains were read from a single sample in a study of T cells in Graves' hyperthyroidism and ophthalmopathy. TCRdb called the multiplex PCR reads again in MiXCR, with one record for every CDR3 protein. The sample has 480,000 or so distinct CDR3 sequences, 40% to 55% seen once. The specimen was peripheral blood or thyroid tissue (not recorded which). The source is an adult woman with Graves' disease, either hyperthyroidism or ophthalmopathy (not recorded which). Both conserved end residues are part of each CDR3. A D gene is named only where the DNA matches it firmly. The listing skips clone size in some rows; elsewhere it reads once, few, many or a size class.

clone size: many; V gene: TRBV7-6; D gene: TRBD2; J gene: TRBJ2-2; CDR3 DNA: TGTGCCAGCAGCCACGCGGGGGACGGGGAGCTGTTTTTT; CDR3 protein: CASSHAGDGELFF
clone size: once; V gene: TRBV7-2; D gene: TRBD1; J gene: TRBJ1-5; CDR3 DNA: TGTGCCAGCAGCTCAACCGGGACAGGGCTCGGGGCCCAGCATTTT; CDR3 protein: CASSSTGTGLGAQHF
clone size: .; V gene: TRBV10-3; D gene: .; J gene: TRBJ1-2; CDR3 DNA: TGTGCCATCAAGGGACAAGCTAACTATGGCTACACCTTC; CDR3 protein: CAIKGQANYGYTF
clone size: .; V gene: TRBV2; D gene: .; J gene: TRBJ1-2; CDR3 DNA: TGTGCCAGCAGTGTGGGCCGGGATGTGGATGGCTACACCTTC; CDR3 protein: CASSVGRDVDGYTF
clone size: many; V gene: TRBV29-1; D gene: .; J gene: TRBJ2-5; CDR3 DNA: TGCAGCTTTAGCGGACAGTGGGGGACCCAGTACTTC; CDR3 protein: CSFSGQWGTQYF
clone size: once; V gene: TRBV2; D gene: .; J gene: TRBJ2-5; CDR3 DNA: TGTGCCGGGCGTCAGCGGGCACAAGAGACCCAGTACTTC; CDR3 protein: CAGRQRAQETQYF
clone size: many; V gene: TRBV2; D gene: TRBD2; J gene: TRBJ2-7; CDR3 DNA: TGTGCCAGCAGTCCCTCACCCGTTTCTAGCGGGGCCTACGAGCAGTACTTC; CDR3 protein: CASSPSPVSSGAYEQYF
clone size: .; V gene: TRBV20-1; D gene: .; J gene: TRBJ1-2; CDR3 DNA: TGCAGTGCTAGAACCCCGAACACCGGGGACGATGGCTACACCTTC; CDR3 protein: CSARTPNTGDDGYTF
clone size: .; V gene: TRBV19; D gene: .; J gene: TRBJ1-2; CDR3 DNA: TGTGCCAGTAGTCCTCGAAATCCCAACTATGGCTACACCTTC; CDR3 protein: CASSPRNPNYGYTF
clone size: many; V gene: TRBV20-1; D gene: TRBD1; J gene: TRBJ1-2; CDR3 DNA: TGCAGTGCTAGAGAGGACAGGGGAGATTATGGCTACACCTTC; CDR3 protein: CSAREDRGDYGYTF
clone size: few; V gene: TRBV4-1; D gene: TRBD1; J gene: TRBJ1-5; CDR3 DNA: TGCGCCAGCAGCCAAGACTCACAGGGGGGGCAGCCCCAGCATTTT; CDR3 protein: CASSQDSQGGQPQHF
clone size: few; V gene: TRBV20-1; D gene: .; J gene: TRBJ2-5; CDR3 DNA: TGCAGTGCTAGAGCATGGTTGACCGGAAGGACCCAGTACTTC; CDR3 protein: CSARAWLTGRTQYF
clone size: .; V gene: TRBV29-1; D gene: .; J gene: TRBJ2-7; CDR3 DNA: TGCAGCGTTGGACAGAATTCGGACGAGCAGTACTTC; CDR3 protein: CSVGQNSDEQYF
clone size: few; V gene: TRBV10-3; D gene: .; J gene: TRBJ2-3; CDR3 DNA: TGTGCCATCAGTGAGAGCAGCCGCACAGATACGCAGTATTTT; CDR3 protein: CAISESSRTDTQYF
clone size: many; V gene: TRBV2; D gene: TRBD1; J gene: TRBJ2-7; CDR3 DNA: TGTGCCAGCAGAAACGGACAGGGGGAAACCTACGAGCAGTACTTC; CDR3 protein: CASRNGQGETYEQYF
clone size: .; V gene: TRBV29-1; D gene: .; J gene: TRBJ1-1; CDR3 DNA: TGCAGCGTTGACGTACAGGGACTTCTTGCTTTCTTT; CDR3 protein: CSVDVQGLLAFF
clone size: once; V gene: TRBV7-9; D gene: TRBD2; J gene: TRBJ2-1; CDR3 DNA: TGTGCCAGCAGCTTTGGACTAGCCAATGAGCAGTTCTTC; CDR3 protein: CASSFGLANEQFF
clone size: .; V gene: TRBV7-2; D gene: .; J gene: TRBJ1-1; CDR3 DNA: TGTGCCAGCAGCTTAGCAGGGGGGTCCGGGAACACTGAAGCTTTCTTT; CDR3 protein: CASSLAGGSGNTEAFF
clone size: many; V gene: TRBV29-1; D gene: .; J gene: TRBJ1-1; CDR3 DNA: TGCAGCGTTGAAGTCTACAGACCACTTAACACTGAAGCTTTCTTT; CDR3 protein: CSVEVYRPLNTEAFF
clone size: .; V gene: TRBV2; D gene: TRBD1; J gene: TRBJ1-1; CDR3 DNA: TGTGCCAGCAACCTACAGGGGGAGTGGACTGAAGCTTTCTTT; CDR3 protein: CASNLQGEWTEAFF
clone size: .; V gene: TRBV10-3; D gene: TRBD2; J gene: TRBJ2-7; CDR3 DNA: TGTGCCGTCTCCCCTACTAGCGGGAGAGAAGAGCAGTACTTC; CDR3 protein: CAVSPTSGREEQYF
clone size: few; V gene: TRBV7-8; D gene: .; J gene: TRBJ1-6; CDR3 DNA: TGTGCCAGCAGCTTTAATAGGGGAAGCTCCTATAATTCACCCCTCCACTTT; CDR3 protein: CASSFNRGSSYNSPLHF
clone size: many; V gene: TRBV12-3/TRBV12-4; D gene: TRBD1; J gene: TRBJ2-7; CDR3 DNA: TGTGCCAGCAGTCAACAGGGGTCTACCTACGAGCAGTACTTC; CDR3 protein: CASSQQGSTYEQYF
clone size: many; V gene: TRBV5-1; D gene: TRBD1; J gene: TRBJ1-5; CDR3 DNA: TGCGCCAGCAGCCTTGATGGGACAGGGGGCTGGCAGCCCCAGCATTTT; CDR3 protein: CASSLDGTGGWQPQHF
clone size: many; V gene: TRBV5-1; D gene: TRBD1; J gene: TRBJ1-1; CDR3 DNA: TGCGCCAGCAGCTTGACAGGGGGGATTGAAGCTTTCTTT; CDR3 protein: CASSLTGGIEAFF
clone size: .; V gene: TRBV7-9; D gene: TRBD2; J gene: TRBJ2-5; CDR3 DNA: TGTGCCAGCAGCCGCCGGACTAGTTCGGAGACCCAGTACTTC; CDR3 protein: CASSRRTSSETQYF
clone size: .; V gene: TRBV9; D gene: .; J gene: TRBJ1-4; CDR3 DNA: TGTGCCAGCAGTAAGGGGCCTGGGGAAAAACTGTTTTTT; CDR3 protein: CASSKGPGEKLFF
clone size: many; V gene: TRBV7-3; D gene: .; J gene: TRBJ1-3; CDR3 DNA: TGTGCCAGCAGCCAGTCATTTGGAAACACCATATATTTT; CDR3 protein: CASSQSFGNTIYF
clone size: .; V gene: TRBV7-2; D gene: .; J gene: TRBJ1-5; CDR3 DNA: TGTGCCAGCAGCTTTACGGGACGTATAAATAGCAATCAGCCCCAGCATTTT; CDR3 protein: CASSFTGRINSNQPQHF
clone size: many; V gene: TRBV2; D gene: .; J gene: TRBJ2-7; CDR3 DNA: TGTGCCAGCTCGCGGGACTGGAACTCCTACGAGCAGTACTTC; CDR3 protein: CASSRDWNSYEQYF
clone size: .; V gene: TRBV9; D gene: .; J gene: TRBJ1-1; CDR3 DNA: TGTGCCAGCAGCGTAGGGGGGCAAATGAACACTGAAGCTTTCTTT; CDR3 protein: CASSVGGQMNTEAFF
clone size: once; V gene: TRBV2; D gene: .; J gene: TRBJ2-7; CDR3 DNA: TGTGCCAGCAGTGAAGCTGCCGACGGCTCCTACGAGCAGTACTTC; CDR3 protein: CASSEAADGSYEQYF
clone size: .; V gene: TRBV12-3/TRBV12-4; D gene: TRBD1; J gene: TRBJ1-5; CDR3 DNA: TGTGCCAGCAGGGGACAGGGCAGCAGTCAGCCCCAGCATTTT; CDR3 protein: CASRGQGSSQPQHF
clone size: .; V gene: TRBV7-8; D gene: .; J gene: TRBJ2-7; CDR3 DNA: TGTGCCAGCAGCTCGGACGGGGACCTCACGCAGTACTTC; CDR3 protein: CASSSDGDLTQYF
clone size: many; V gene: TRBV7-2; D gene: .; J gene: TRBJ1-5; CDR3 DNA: TGTGCCAGCAGCTTCGTGGGGAGCAATCAGCCCCAGCATTTT; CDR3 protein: CASSFVGSNQPQHF
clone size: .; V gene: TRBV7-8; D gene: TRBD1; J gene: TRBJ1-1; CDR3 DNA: TGTGCCAGCAGCTTAGGGGGGCAGGGGGCTGGTGAAGCTTTCTTT; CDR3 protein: CASSLGGQGAGEAFF
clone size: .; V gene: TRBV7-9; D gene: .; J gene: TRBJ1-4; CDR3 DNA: TGTGCCAGCAGCTTACGGAGGGGTGGTGAAAAACTGTTTTTT; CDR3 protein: CASSLRRGGEKLFF
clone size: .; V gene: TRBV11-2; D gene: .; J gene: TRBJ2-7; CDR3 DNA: TGTGCCAGCAGCTCCATCCGCGGGCGGGGCTCCTACGAGCAGTACTTC; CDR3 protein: CASSSIRGRGSYEQYF
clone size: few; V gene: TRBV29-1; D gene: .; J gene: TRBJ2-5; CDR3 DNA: TGCAGCGTTGAAGAGGGGCTAGCAGAGACCCAGTACTTC; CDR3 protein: CSVEEGLAETQYF
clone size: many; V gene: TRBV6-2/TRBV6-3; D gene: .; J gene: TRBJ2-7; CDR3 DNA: TGTGCCAGCGGACCCTACGAGCAGTACTTC; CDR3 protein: CASGPYEQYF
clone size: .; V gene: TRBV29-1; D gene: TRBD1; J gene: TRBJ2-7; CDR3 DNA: TGCAGCGTTGAAGTGGGGACAGCCTTCTCCTACGAGCAGTACTTC; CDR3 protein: CSVEVGTAFSYEQYF
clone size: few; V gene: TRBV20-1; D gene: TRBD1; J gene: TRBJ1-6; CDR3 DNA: TGCAGTGCTAGAGATCCCAGCAGGGGGCTTGCACCCCTCCACTTT; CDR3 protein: CSARDPSRGLAPLHF
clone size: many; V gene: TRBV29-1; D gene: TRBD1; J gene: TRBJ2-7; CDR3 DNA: TGCAGCATTGTGGGACAGGGTAACTACGAGCAGTACTTC; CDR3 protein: CSIVGQGNYEQYF
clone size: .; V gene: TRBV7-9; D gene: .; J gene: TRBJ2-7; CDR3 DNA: TGTGCCAGCAGCTTCGGTTCACTGTTGGTTTCCTACGAGCAGTACTTC; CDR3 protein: CASSFGSLLVSYEQYF
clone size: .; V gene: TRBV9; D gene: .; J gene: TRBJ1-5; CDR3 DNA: TGTGCCAGCAGCGTAGGACTTAGCAATCAGCCCCAGCATTTT; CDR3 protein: CASSVGLSNQPQHF
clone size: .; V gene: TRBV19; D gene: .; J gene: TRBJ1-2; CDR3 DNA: TGTGCCAGTAGTATGCTGAGGGGAGATGGCTACACCTTC; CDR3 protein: CASSMLRGDGYTF
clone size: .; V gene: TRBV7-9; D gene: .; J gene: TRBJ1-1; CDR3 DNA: TGTGCCAGCAGCGAAAGGGGTACGAACACTGAAGCTTTCTTT; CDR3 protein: CASSERGTNTEAFF
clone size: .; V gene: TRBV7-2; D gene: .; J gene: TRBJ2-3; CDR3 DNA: TGTGCCAGCAGCTTAGGAGGAAACGGAGATACGCAGTATTTT; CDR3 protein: CASSLGGNGDTQYF
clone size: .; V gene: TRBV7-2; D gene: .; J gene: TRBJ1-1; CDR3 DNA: TGTGCCAGCAACCCCTCCCAGAACACTGAAGCTTTCTTT; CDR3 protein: CASNPSQNTEAFF
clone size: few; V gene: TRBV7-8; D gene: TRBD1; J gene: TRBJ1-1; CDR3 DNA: TGTGCCAGCAGTTCAACAGGGGGAGTAACTGAAGCTTTCTTT; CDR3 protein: CASSSTGGVTEAFF
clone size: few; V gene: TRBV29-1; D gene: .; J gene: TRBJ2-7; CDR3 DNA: TGCAGCGTTGAAGTTACCTACGAGCAGTACTTC; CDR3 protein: CSVEVTYEQYF
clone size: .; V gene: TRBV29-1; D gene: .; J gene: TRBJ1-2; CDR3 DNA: TGCAGCGTTGAAGAAACAGGGAACTATGGCTACACCTTC; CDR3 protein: CSVEETGNYGYTF
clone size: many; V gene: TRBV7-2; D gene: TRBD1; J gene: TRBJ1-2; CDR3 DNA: TGTGCCAGCAGCTTAGGGACGGGACAGGGGGCTCCTAACTATGGCTACACCTTC; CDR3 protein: CASSLGTGQGAPNYGYTF
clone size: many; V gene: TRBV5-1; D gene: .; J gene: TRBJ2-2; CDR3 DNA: TGCGCCAGCAGCTTGGCCGGGCAGCAAATGACCGGGGAGCTGTTTTTT; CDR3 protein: CASSLAGQQMTGELFF
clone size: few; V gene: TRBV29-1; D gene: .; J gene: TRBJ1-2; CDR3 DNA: TGCAGCGTTGATCAGGGGCGAGAGTATGGCTACACCTTC; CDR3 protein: CSVDQGREYGYTF
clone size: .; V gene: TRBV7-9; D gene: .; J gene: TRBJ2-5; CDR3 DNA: TGTGCCAACAGCTCCTACTCTAGCGTGCAAGAGACCCAGTACTTC; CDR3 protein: CANSSYSSVQETQYF
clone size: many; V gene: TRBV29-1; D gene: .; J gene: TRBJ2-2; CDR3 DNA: TGCAGCGTTGCCGGGACCACCACCGGGGAGCTGTTTTTT; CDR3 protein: CSVAGTTTGELFF
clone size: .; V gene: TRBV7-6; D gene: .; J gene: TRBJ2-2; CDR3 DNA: TGTGCCAGCAGCTTAAGGGCGGGCCTCGGCGGGGAGCTGTTTTTT; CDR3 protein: CASSLRAGLGGELFF
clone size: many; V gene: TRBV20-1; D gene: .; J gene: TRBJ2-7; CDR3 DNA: TGCAGTGCTAGAGACCCCCGAGGGACCTACGAGCAGTACTTC; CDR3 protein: CSARDPRGTYEQYF